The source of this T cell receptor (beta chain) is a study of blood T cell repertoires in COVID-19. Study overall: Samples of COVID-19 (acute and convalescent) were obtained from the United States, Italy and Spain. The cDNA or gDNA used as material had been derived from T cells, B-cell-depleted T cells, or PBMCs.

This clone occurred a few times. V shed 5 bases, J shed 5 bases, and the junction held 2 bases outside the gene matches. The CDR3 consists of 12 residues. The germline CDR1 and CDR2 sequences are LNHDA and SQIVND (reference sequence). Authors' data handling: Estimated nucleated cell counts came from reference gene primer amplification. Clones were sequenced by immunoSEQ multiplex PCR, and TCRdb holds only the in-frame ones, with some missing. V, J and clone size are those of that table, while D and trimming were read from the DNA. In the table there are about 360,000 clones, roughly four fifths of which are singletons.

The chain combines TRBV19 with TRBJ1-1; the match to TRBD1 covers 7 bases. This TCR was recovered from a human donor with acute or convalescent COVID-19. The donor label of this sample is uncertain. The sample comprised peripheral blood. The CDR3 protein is CASSQGGTEAFF. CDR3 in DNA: TGTGCCAGTAGTCAGGGGGGAACTGAAGCTTTCTTT. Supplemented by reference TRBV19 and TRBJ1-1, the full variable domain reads DGGITQSPKYLFRKEGQNVTLSCEQNLNHDAMYWYRQDPGQGLRLIYYSQIVNDFQKGDIAEGYSVSREKKESFPLTVTSAQKNPTAFYLCASSQGGTEAFFGQGTRLTVV.